A single sample is the source of the 23 T cell receptor beta chains below, sequenced in a study of blood T cells in healthy people across ages. Combining a sample-barcoded 5' primer with a J-beta primer mix, a second PCR ran for roughly 7 to 12 cycles. MiXCR was run by TCRdb on the 5' RACE reads, yielding one entry per CDR3 protein. The data contain over 1,500,000 distinct CDR3 sequences, around half of them singletons. Specimen: blood. Receptor source: a woman aged 40-49 years in good health.

This CDR3 is CASSQRSHEQFF. CDR3 DNA: TGTGCCAGCAGCCAAAGATCCCATGAGCAGTTCTTC. The gene calls are TRBV4-2 and TRBJ2-1; D gene uncertain. Trimming took off 2 bases at V and 8 bases at J, with 7 bases between the two ends. CDR3 length: 12 amino acids. Per germline, CDR1 LGHNA and CDR2 YNFKEQ.

This clonotype appeared many times. The gene calls are TRBV5-1 and TRBJ1-2; D remains unclear. The V gene's germline CDR1 is SGHRS and CDR2 YFSETQ. CDR3 length: 14 amino acids. V was pared by 4 bases and J by 8 bases, with 18 bases between. The CDR3 protein is CASSQPAESRGYTF. The CDR3 nucleotides read TGCGCCAGCAGCCAACCGGCAGAAAGTAGGGGCTACACCTTC.

This clonotype was observed at least ten times. J is TRBJ2-1 and V is TRBV29-1; 10 positions agree with TRBD2. The CDR3 runs to 13 residues. V dropped 6 bases and J dropped 6; count of bases not matched to a gene: 5. Germline CDR1 SQVTM, CDR2 ANQGSEA. CDR3 sequence reads: CSVERGGGNEQFF. The CDR3, as DNA: TGCAGCGTCGAGCGGGGGGGTGGCAATGAGCAGTTCTTC.

The J gene is TRBJ2-3, the V gene TRBV7-2; D might be TRBD2 (6 bases). The germline V and J ends were trimmed by 5 bases and 4 bases, with 16 bases remaining between them. Per the germline V gene, CDR1 is SGHTA and CDR2 is FQGNSA. The CDR3 is 15 amino acids. The chain's CDR3 is CASSPGLGGPDTQYF. The CDR3 coding sequence is TGTGCCAGCAGCCCAGGGTTGGGGGGACCAGATACGCAGTATTTT.

This clonotype came up many times. The chain employs TRBV4-2 and TRBJ2-5; D is unresolved. Germline CDR1 is LGHNA and CDR2 is YNFKEQ. The V gene lost 1 base and the J gene lost 5 bases, with 8 bases spanning the gap. CDR3 size: 13 residues. CDR3 in DNA: TGTGCCAGCAGCCAAGGGGTTGTGGAGACCCAGTACTTC. Residues: CASSQGVVETQYF.

The chain has TRBV6-2 or TRBV6-3 and TRBJ2-1, with TRBD2 as a possible D gene (6 bases). With 0 bases removed from V and 2 bases from J, the gap between germline ends came to 23 bases. In germline, CDR1 is MNHEY, CDR2 SVGEGT. The CDR3 consists of 20 residues. Here the CDR3 DNA reads TGTGCCAGCAGTTACTCGAAACGCGGTTCGGGGGTAAATCCCTACAATGAGCAGTTCTTC. Translated: CASSYSKRGSGVNPYNEQFF.

The chain uses TRBV20-1 and TRBJ1-2, with D unclear. V was clipped by 7 bases and J by 0 bases, with 21 bases between them. The germline V gene has CDR1 DFQATT and CDR2 SNEGSKA (reference sequence). The CDR3 totals 16 residues. CDR3 sequence: CSVRSGGRFSNYGYTF. In DNA, the CDR3 is TGCAGTGTCAGGTCTGGCGGGCGTTTCTCTAACTATGGCTACACCTTC.

The chain uses TRBV7-2 and TRBJ1-4; D possibly corresponds to TRBD1 (6 bases). The CDR3 spans 14 residues. V was trimmed by 5 bases and J by 10 bases, leaving 17 bases between them. Germline lookup yields CDR1 SGHTA and CDR2 FQGNSA. CDR3 DNA: TGTGCCAGCAGCGACCCGGGACATATGGGAAAACTGTTTTTT. Residues: CASSDPGHMGKLFF.

This clonotype came up a few times. The chain employs TRBV5-1 and TRBJ2-1, with 14 positions matching TRBD2. V trimming: 4 bases; J trimming: 5 bases; junction bases outside the gene matches: 8. The germline V gene has CDR1 SGHRS and CDR2 YFSETQ. CDR3 length: 17 residues. The CDR3 region is CASSPRTSGGSHNEQFF. The CDR3, as DNA: TGCGCCAGCAGCCCACGGACTAGCGGGGGGTCACACAATGAGCAGTTCTTC.

This clonotype showed up just a few times. V is TRBV7-8 and J is TRBJ2-3, with TRBD1 identical over 7 bases. Per the germline V gene, CDR1 is SGHVS and CDR2 is FQNEAQ. V lost 3 bases to trimming and J lost 4 bases; unmatched junction nucleotides: 4. This CDR3 comprises 14 residues. The CDR3 reads CASSFLDRADTQYF. The CDR3 coding sequence is TGTGCCAGCAGCTTCCTAGACAGGGCAGATACGCAGTATTTT.

This clonotype has more than one count but fewer than ten. The chain carries TRBV7-2 and TRBJ2-7, with D uncertain. Germline CDR1 is SGHTA and CDR2 is FQGNSA. The CDR3 totals 16 residues. V shed 0 bases and J shed 1 base, with 13 bases lying between them. CDR3 sequence (DNA): TGTGCCAGCAGCTTAGCGCTAACCGGGTCGTCCTACGAGCAGTACTTC. Its protein is CASSLALTGSSYEQYF.

The chain has TRBV20-1 and TRBJ2-3, with 9 bases matching TRBD2. J lost 4 bases, V lost 2 bases, and 1 base had no gene match. The CDR3 spans 13 residues. Germline values: CDR1 DFQATT, CDR2 SNEGSKA (reference sequence). The CDR3 region is CSARIAGADTQYF. CDR3 nucleotides: TGCAGTGCTAGAATAGCGGGGGCAGATACGCAGTATTTT.

This rearrangement joins TRBV6-1 to TRBJ1-4; 9 positions match TRBD1. CDR1 is MNHNS, CDR2 SASEGT, per germline. With V trimmed by 4 bases and J by 12 bases, 12 bases remained unmatched. The CDR3 consists of 15 residues. The CDR3 sequence: CASSAFSGQGGELFF. Written as DNA, the CDR3 is TGTGCCAGCAGTGCTTTCTCGGGACAGGGTGGGGAACTGTTTTTT.

J is TRBJ2-3 and V is TRBV29-1; 8 bases map to TRBD2. The V and J ends lost 3 bases and 6 bases, in that order; junction bases with no gene match: 8. Looked up from germline, CDR1 is SQVTM and CDR2 is ANQGSEA. This CDR3 has 14 residues. CDR3 loop: CSVESRAGVDTQYF. The CDR3 coding sequence is TGCAGCGTTGAGTCCCGAGCGGGGGTCGATACGCAGTATTTT.

This clonotype came up a few times. The V and J genes are TRBV3-1 and TRBJ2-3, with 11 bases identical to TRBD2. Germline V gene sequence: CDR1 LGHDT, CDR2 YNNKEL (reference sequence). The CDR3 runs to 17 residues. The J segment lost 1 base and the V segment lost 5 bases, leaving 8 bases of the junction unmatched. The CDR3: CASSMPPLAGGTDTQYF. In DNA, the CDR3 is TGTGCCAGCAGCATGCCGCCACTAGCGGGGGGCACAGATACGCAGTATTTT.

This clonotype was seen more than once but under ten times. The J gene is TRBJ2-5, the V gene TRBV11-2; 12 bases match TRBD1. After removal of 1 base from V and 1 base from J, the junction contained 1 base not matched to a gene. The CDR3 has 16 amino acids. Per germline, CDR1 SGHAT and CDR2 FQNNGV. This CDR3 is CASSLGDRGPQETQYF. The CDR3 nucleotides read TGTGCCAGCAGCTTAGGGGACAGGGGGCCCCAAGAGACCCAGTACTTC.

The chain has TRBV20-1 and TRBJ2-3, with a tentative D call TRBD2 (6 bases). The germline V gene has CDR1 DFQATT and CDR2 SNEGSKA (reference sequence). The CDR3 consists of 15 residues. V was trimmed by 4 bases and J by 7 bases, leaving 21 bases between them. The CDR3 here is CSATEPLRAGYTQYF. The CDR3 DNA reads as TGCAGTGCTACTGAACCGCTTAGGGCGGGGTATACGCAGTATTTT.

The rearrangement links TRBV4-1 to TRBJ2-3; TRBD2 matches at 10 bases. The CDR3 loop spans 18 amino acids. The trim removed 0 bases at V and 2 bases at J, leaving 8 bases unmatched. Per germline, CDR1 MGHRA and CDR2 YSYEKL. CDR3 protein: CASSQDPPSGGFTDTQYF. The CDR3 DNA is TGCGCCAGCAGCCAAGATCCCCCTAGCGGGGGTTTCACAGATACGCAGTATTTT.

This sequence joins TRBV20-1 and TRBJ2-1; D might be TRBD2 (7 bases). V shed 1 base and J shed 0 bases, with 16 bases lying between them. This CDR3 is built from 17 residues. Germline CDR1 DFQATT, CDR2 SNEGSKA (reference sequence). CDR3 bases: TGCAGTGCTAGAGGGGAAAGGGCGGGGGCCTCCTACAATGAGCAGTTCTTC. Translating it yields CSARGERAGASYNEQFF.

CDR3 residues: CASCRSGTEETQYF. The CDR3 coding sequence is TGTGCCAGCTGCCGGTCGGGGACAGAAGAGACCCAGTACTTC. The genes are TRBV7-9 and TRBJ2-5; 7 nucleotides match TRBD1. Germline V gene sequence: CDR1 SEHNR, CDR2 FQNEAQ (reference sequence). V dropped 8 bases and J dropped 3; count of bases not matched to a gene: 9. This CDR3 has 14 amino acids.

Only a few counts were recorded for this clonotype. The CDR3 sequence: CASSLRVQGATGDTQYF. For the CDR3, the DNA is TGCGCCAGCAGCTTAAGAGTACAGGGGGCTACAGGAGATACGCAGTATTTT. The V gene is TRBV5-1, the J gene TRBJ2-3; 9 positions agree with TRBD1. Germline-derived CDR1 and CDR2 are SGHRS and YFSETQ. This CDR3 spans 17 amino acids. Trimming took 2 bases from V and 5 from J; bases not matched to a gene: 12.

The chain couples TRBV12-3 or TRBV12-4 to TRBJ1-5; weak D call: TRBD1 (5 bases). V lost 2 bases to trimming and J lost 5 bases, with 10 bases between them. This CDR3 has 14 residues. In nucleotides, the CDR3 is TGTGCCAGCAGTTTACAGGGAAGCGATCAGCCCCAGCATTTT. Translated, it gives CASSLQGSDQPQHF.

The J gene is TRBJ2-1, the V gene TRBV3-1, with D uncertain. With 6 bases removed from V and 9 bases from J, the gap between germline ends came to 15 bases. The CDR3 runs to 13 residues. Germline CDR1 LGHDT, CDR2 YNNKEL (reference sequence). This chain's CDR3 is CASSHPRRGEQFF. CDR3 nucleotides: TGTGCCAGCAGTCACCCCCGTCGAGGTGAGCAGTTCTTC.